Listed below are T cell receptor beta chains from one sample, sequenced in a study of blood T cell repertoires in COVID-19. The protocol was immunoSEQ multiplex PCR, while the TCRdb copy is restricted to in-frame clones and leaves out a portion. Of about 150,000 clones listed, 80% to 90% are singletons. The sample was peripheral blood. The receptors shown here come from a man aged 50 or older who had recovered from COVID-19. CDR3s include the opening cysteine and the closing phenylalanine or tryptophan. The order of the fields is J gene, V gene, D gene, CDR3 DNA, CDR3 protein. D genes are given only for firm matches.

J: TRBJ1-2
V: TRBV6-5
D: NA
DNA: TGTGCCAGCGGCGACGTGGGGGGTAACTATGGCTACACCTTC
CDR3: CASGDVGGNYGYTF

J: TRBJ1-2
V: TRBV6-5
D: TRBD1
DNA: TGTGCCAGCAGCCACGGACAGGATTTAATTGGCTACACCTTC
CDR3: CASSHGQDLIGYTF

J: TRBJ2-5
V: TRBV5-4
D: TRBD2
DNA: TGTGCCAGCAGCCGTGGGACTAGCGGAAGCATGGGGACCCAGTACTTC
CDR3: CASSRGTSGSMGTQYF

J: TRBJ1-3
V: TRBV27
D: NA
DNA: TGTGCCAGCAGCCGGGCAGGGGAGCCTGGAAACACCATATATTTT
CDR3: CASSRAGEPGNTIYF

J: TRBJ2-1
V: TRBV7-8
D: TRBD2
DNA: TGTGCCAGCAGCTCCTTCAGCGGGGGGACCTACAATGAGCAGTTCTTC
CDR3: CASSSFSGGTYNEQFF

J: TRBJ2-5
V: TRBV6-5
D: TRBD2
DNA: TGTGCCAGCAGTTACTCGACTAGCGCCAGAGCCCAGTACTTC
CDR3: CASSYSTSARAQYF

J: TRBJ2-7
V: TRBV6-5
D: NA
DNA: TGTGCCAGCAGCCCCATCCCAACAGGGTTCAACGAGCAGTACTTC
CDR3: CASSPIPTGFNEQYF

J: TRBJ1-2
V: TRBV10-3
D: TRBD1
DNA: TGTGCCATCAGTCGGACAGGAGCTAACTATGGCTACACCTTC
CDR3: CAISRTGANYGYTF

J: TRBJ2-1
V: TRBV11-2
D: NA
DNA: TGTGCCAGCACCGCGTGGGGGGGGCCCAATGAGCAGTTCTTC
CDR3: CASTAWGGPNEQFF

J: TRBJ2-1
V: TRBV4-2
D: NA
DNA: TGTGCCAGCAGCCAACAGACAGAAGCATACAATGAGCAGTTCTTC
CDR3: CASSQQTEAYNEQFF

J: TRBJ2-3
V: TRBV5-6
D: NA
DNA: TGTGCCAGCAGCTTGGCTGTGAGCTCGGATACGCAGTATTTT
CDR3: CASSLAVSSDTQYF

J: TRBJ1-1
V: TRBV7-2
D: NA
DNA: TGTGCCAGCAGCTTACGTAGAGGGACTGAAGCTTTCTTT
CDR3: CASSLRRGTEAFF